These T cell receptor beta chains were read from a single sample in a study of blood T cell repertoires in COVID-19. The protocol was immunoSEQ multiplex PCR, while the TCRdb copy is restricted to in-frame clones and leaves out a portion. The top ten clones hold 13% to 15% of a sample with more than 150,000 clones, 80% of them seen once. Sequencing was carried out using PBMCs or T cells enriched from blood (not recorded which). These receptors came from a man aged 55 to 69 who had been exposed to COVID-19. Each CDR3 is given with its conserved first and last residue. Fields, in order: CDR3 protein, CDR3 DNA, J gene, clone size, D gene, V gene. D genes are given only for firm matches. The size entry is marked missing in some rows and otherwise reads once, few, many or a size class.

CDR3aa: CASSEQGGNAEAFF; CDR3nt: TGTGCCAGCAGCGAACAGGGGGGGAACGCTGAAGCTTTCTTT; j_gene: TRBJ1-1; abundance: NA; d_gene: TRBD1; v_gene: TRBV7-8
CDR3aa: CATSRATGGYEQYF; CDR3nt: TGTGCCACCAGCAGGGCGACAGGGGGCTACGAGCAGTACTTC; j_gene: TRBJ2-7; abundance: NA; d_gene: TRBD1; v_gene: TRBV15
CDR3aa: CASRPRGSGKNTQYF; CDR3nt: TGTGCCAGCAGACCTAGGGGGTCCGGGAAGAATACGCAGTATTTT; j_gene: TRBJ2-3; abundance: few; d_gene: NA; v_gene: TRBV7-2
CDR3aa: CAISGQGGNPDTQYF; CDR3nt: TGTGCCATCAGTGGACAGGGCGGTAACCCAGATACGCAGTATTTT; j_gene: TRBJ2-3; abundance: few; d_gene: TRBD1; v_gene: TRBV10-3
CDR3aa: CASSGVEQYF; CDR3nt: TGTGCCAGCAGCGGAGTCGAGCAGTACTTC; j_gene: TRBJ2-7; abundance: few; d_gene: NA; v_gene: TRBV2
CDR3aa: CASSPTSGRSGLYNEQFF; CDR3nt: TGTGCCAGCAGCCCGACTAGCGGGAGATCGGGGCTCTACAATGAGCAGTTCTTC; j_gene: TRBJ2-1; abundance: many; d_gene: TRBD2; v_gene: TRBV11-3
CDR3aa: CASSELGGPPGNTIYF; CDR3nt: TGCGCCAGCAGTGAGTTGGGAGGGCCTCCTGGAAACACCATATATTTT; j_gene: TRBJ1-3; abundance: once; d_gene: NA; v_gene: TRBV10-1
CDR3aa: CASKVGTNTEAFF; CDR3nt: TGTGCCAGCAAGGTGGGCACGAACACTGAAGCTTTCTTT; j_gene: TRBJ1-1; abundance: NA; d_gene: NA; v_gene: TRBV6-5
CDR3aa: CASSIDLDRANGYTF; CDR3nt: TGTGCCAGTAGTATAGATTTGGACAGGGCGAATGGCTACACCTTC; j_gene: TRBJ1-2; abundance: NA; d_gene: TRBD1; v_gene: TRBV19
CDR3aa: CASSVAGQGGQPQHF; CDR3nt: TGTGCCAGCAGCGTAGCTGGGCAGGGTGGGCAGCCCCAGCATTTT; j_gene: TRBJ1-5; abundance: NA; d_gene: NA; v_gene: TRBV9
CDR3aa: CASSLELAQSSYNEQFF; CDR3nt: TGTGCCAGCAGCTTAGAACTAGCCCAGAGCTCCTACAATGAGCAGTTCTTC; j_gene: TRBJ2-1; abundance: NA; d_gene: NA; v_gene: TRBV7-6
CDR3aa: CASSRQLAGSTYEQYF; CDR3nt: TGTGCCAGCAGCAGACAACTAGCGGGATCTACCTACGAGCAGTACTTC; j_gene: TRBJ2-7; abundance: NA; d_gene: TRBD2; v_gene: TRBV9
CDR3aa: CASSPLDLPYEQYF; CDR3nt: TGTGCCAGCAGTCCCTTGGACTTACCCTACGAGCAGTACTTC; j_gene: TRBJ2-7; abundance: once; d_gene: NA; v_gene: TRBV6-6
CDR3aa: CAWSVEAGGSYEQYF; CDR3nt: TGTGCCTGGAGTGTAGAAGCGGGAGGGTCCTACGAGCAGTACTTC; j_gene: TRBJ2-7; abundance: NA; d_gene: TRBD2; v_gene: TRBV30
CDR3aa: CASRPATGIEQYF; CDR3nt: TGTGCCAGCAGACCCGCGACAGGGATCGAGCAGTACTTC; j_gene: TRBJ2-7; abundance: NA; d_gene: TRBD1; v_gene: TRBV6-5
CDR3aa: CASSRGLAGVNEQYF; CDR3nt: TGTGCCAGCAGCCGGGGACTAGCGGGAGTTAACGAGCAGTACTTC; j_gene: TRBJ2-7; abundance: once; d_gene: TRBD2; v_gene: TRBV7-9
CDR3aa: CASSSMGASGQYF; CDR3nt: TGTGCCAGCAGCTCCATGGGGGCCTCGGGGCAGTACTTC; j_gene: TRBJ2-7; abundance: NA; d_gene: NA; v_gene: TRBV7-2
CDR3aa: CASSSAGQGTDTQYF; CDR3nt: TGTGCCAGCAGCTCCGCCGGACAGGGAACAGATACGCAGTATTTT; j_gene: TRBJ2-3; abundance: few; d_gene: TRBD1; v_gene: TRBV7-6
CDR3aa: CASRQGGEGTEAFF; CDR3nt: TGTGCCAGCAGGCAGGGCGGGGAGGGCACTGAAGCTTTCTTT; j_gene: TRBJ1-1; abundance: NA; d_gene: NA; v_gene: TRBV27
CDR3aa: CASSQATGSNEKLFF; CDR3nt: TGTGCCAGCAGCCAAGCGACAGGTTCTAATGAAAAACTGTTTTTT; j_gene: TRBJ1-4; abundance: NA; d_gene: NA; v_gene: TRBV5-6
CDR3aa: CASSVDGGGGLAEAFF; CDR3nt: TGTGCCAGCAGCGTAGACGGTGGAGGGGGCTTAGCTGAAGCTTTCTTT; j_gene: TRBJ1-1; abundance: NA; d_gene: TRBD1; v_gene: TRBV9
CDR3aa: CAWSIAGVGDEQFF; CDR3nt: TGTGCCTGGTCGATAGCGGGAGTCGGAGATGAGCAGTTCTTC; j_gene: TRBJ2-1; abundance: few; d_gene: TRBD2; v_gene: TRBV30
CDR3aa: CASSGQGNQPQHF; CDR3nt: TGTGCCAGCAGTGGTCAGGGTAATCAGCCCCAGCATTTT; j_gene: TRBJ1-5; abundance: NA; d_gene: NA; v_gene: TRBV12-3/TRBV12-4
CDR3aa: CASSYRGGEKLFF; CDR3nt: TGTGCCAGCAGTTACAGGGGAGGTGAAAAACTGTTTTTT; j_gene: TRBJ1-4; abundance: NA; d_gene: NA; v_gene: TRBV6-5
CDR3aa: CSASSGTEAFF; CDR3nt: TGCAGTGCTTCCTCGGGGACTGAAGCTTTCTTT; j_gene: TRBJ1-1; abundance: once; d_gene: NA; v_gene: TRBV20-1
CDR3aa: CASSARDRGSYGYTF; CDR3nt: TGTGCCAGCAGCGCCCGGGACAGGGGAAGCTATGGCTACACCTTC; j_gene: TRBJ1-2; abundance: few; d_gene: TRBD1; v_gene: TRBV11-2
CDR3aa: CATSGTGAARIGELFF; CDR3nt: TGTGCCACCAGCGGGACAGGGGCCGCCAGGATCGGGGAGCTGTTTTTT; j_gene: TRBJ2-2; abundance: NA; d_gene: TRBD1; v_gene: TRBV24-1
CDR3aa: CASRATGKSEAFF; CDR3nt: TGTGCCAGCAGGGCCACAGGGAAGAGTGAAGCTTTCTTT; j_gene: TRBJ1-1; abundance: NA; d_gene: NA; v_gene: TRBV6-5
CDR3aa: CASSPRGTAAGKLFF; CDR3nt: TGTGCCAGCAGCCCCAGAGGGACAGCGGCGGGAAAACTGTTTTTT; j_gene: TRBJ1-4; abundance: once; d_gene: TRBD1; v_gene: TRBV7-9
CDR3aa: CASSLGLAERTQYF; CDR3nt: TGCGCCAGCAGCTTGGGGCTAGCGGAGAGGACCCAGTACTTC; j_gene: TRBJ2-5; abundance: NA; d_gene: TRBD2; v_gene: TRBV5-1
CDR3aa: CATSREQTGWETQYF; CDR3nt: TGTGCCACCAGCAGAGAACAGACAGGTTGGGAGACCCAGTACTTC; j_gene: TRBJ2-5; abundance: few; d_gene: NA; v_gene: TRBV15
CDR3aa: CASGNSGNTIYF; CDR3nt: TGCGCCAGTGGCAACTCTGGAAACACCATATATTTT; j_gene: TRBJ1-3; abundance: NA; d_gene: NA; v_gene: TRBV10-1
CDR3aa: CASSSLGVAGTYEQYF; CDR3nt: TGTGCCAGCAGCTCCCTCGGGGTAGCGGGCACCTACGAGCAGTACTTC; j_gene: TRBJ2-7; abundance: NA; d_gene: TRBD2; v_gene: TRBV7-3
CDR3aa: CASRDWDYTDTQYF; CDR3nt: TGTGCCAGCAGAGATTGGGACTACACAGATACGCAGTATTTT; j_gene: TRBJ2-3; abundance: NA; d_gene: TRBD2; v_gene: TRBV2
CDR3aa: CASSSHRDRVYEQYF; CDR3nt: TGTGCCAGCAGCAGCCACCGGGACAGGGTCTACGAGCAGTACTTC; j_gene: TRBJ2-7; abundance: NA; d_gene: NA; v_gene: TRBV21-1
CDR3aa: CASSPTSGRGHEQFF; CDR3nt: TGCGCCAGCAGCCCTACTAGCGGGAGGGGCCATGAGCAGTTCTTC; j_gene: TRBJ2-1; abundance: NA; d_gene: TRBD2; v_gene: TRBV5-1
CDR3aa: CASSQDQGRSLPQHF; CDR3nt: TGCGCCAGCAGCCAAGATCAGGGTAGGAGTTTGCCCCAGCATTTT; j_gene: TRBJ1-5; abundance: NA; d_gene: NA; v_gene: TRBV4-1
CDR3aa: CSVHLGGVGINGYTF; CDR3nt: TGCAGCGTTCACCTAGGAGGTGTGGGTATTAATGGCTACACCTTC; j_gene: TRBJ1-2; abundance: NA; d_gene: NA; v_gene: TRBV29-1
CDR3aa: CASSSQASGELFF; CDR3nt: TGTGCCAGCAGCTCACAGGCCAGCGGGGAGCTGTTTTTT; j_gene: TRBJ2-2; abundance: NA; d_gene: NA; v_gene: TRBV7-2
CDR3aa: CASSPVNRWGLGSYNEQFF; CDR3nt: TGTGCCAGCAGCCCCGTTAATAGGTGGGGCTTAGGCTCCTACAATGAGCAGTTCTTC; j_gene: TRBJ2-1; abundance: NA; d_gene: NA; v_gene: TRBV11-3
CDR3aa: CASSLGEAYGYTF; CDR3nt: TGCGCCAGCAGCTTGGGAGAGGCCTATGGCTACACCTTC; j_gene: TRBJ1-2; abundance: NA; d_gene: NA; v_gene: TRBV5-1
CDR3aa: CASSLATTNTEAFF; CDR3nt: TGTGCCAGTAGTCTTGCCACAACGAACACTGAAGCTTTCTTT; j_gene: TRBJ1-1; abundance: once; d_gene: NA; v_gene: TRBV19
CDR3aa: CASSFHGGPGRKEETQYF; CDR3nt: TGCGCCAGCAGCTTTCACGGGGGGCCAGGGAGAAAAGAAGAGACCCAGTACTTC; j_gene: TRBJ2-5; abundance: NA; d_gene: NA; v_gene: TRBV5-1
CDR3aa: CASSLGRDSVRPQHF; CDR3nt: TGTGCCAGCAGCTTAGGCAGGGACAGTGTTCGACCCCAGCATTTT; j_gene: TRBJ1-5; abundance: NA; d_gene: TRBD1; v_gene: TRBV7-2
CDR3aa: CASSPFTGGNYGYTF; CDR3nt: TGTGCCAGCTCACCATTCACAGGGGGGAACTATGGCTACACCTTC; j_gene: TRBJ1-2; abundance: NA; d_gene: TRBD1; v_gene: TRBV18
CDR3aa: CASSEQGGYETQYF; CDR3nt: TGTGCCAGCAGTGAACAGGGAGGCTATGAGACCCAGTACTTC; j_gene: TRBJ2-5; abundance: NA; d_gene: NA; v_gene: TRBV6-1
CDR3aa: CASSLTSGRAVSYEQYF; CDR3nt: TGTGCCAGCAGCCTAACTAGCGGGAGGGCCGTCTCCTACGAGCAGTACTTC; j_gene: TRBJ2-7; abundance: NA; d_gene: TRBD2; v_gene: TRBV7-8
CDR3aa: CASGSRGGIQYF; CDR3nt: TGTGCCAGCGGAAGCAGGGGCGGCATTCAGTACTTC; j_gene: TRBJ2-4; abundance: NA; d_gene: NA; v_gene: TRBV19
CDR3aa: CAISEDRDTQYF; CDR3nt: TGTGCCATCAGCGAGGACAGAGATACGCAGTATTTT; j_gene: TRBJ2-3; abundance: once; d_gene: NA; v_gene: TRBV10-3
CDR3aa: CAIRPGLAGVGNEQFF; CDR3nt: TGTGCCATCAGGCCGGGACTAGCGGGAGTGGGCAATGAGCAGTTCTTC; j_gene: TRBJ2-1; abundance: NA; d_gene: TRBD2; v_gene: TRBV10-3
CDR3aa: CATSDLTTRTGGQSRMNTEAFF; CDR3nt: TGTGCCACCAGTGATCTCACCACCAGGACAGGGGGTCAATCACGCATGAACACTGAAGCTTTCTTT; j_gene: TRBJ1-1; abundance: NA; d_gene: TRBD1; v_gene: TRBV24-1
CDR3aa: CASSPTGTGPYNEQFF; CDR3nt: TGTGCCAGCAGCCCGACAGGGACAGGCCCCTACAATGAGCAGTTCTTC; j_gene: TRBJ2-1; abundance: few; d_gene: TRBD1; v_gene: TRBV11-3
CDR3aa: CASSPRTSGNDEQFF; CDR3nt: TGTGCCAGCAGCCCTAGGACTAGCGGGAACGATGAGCAGTTCTTC; j_gene: TRBJ2-1; abundance: NA; d_gene: TRBD2; v_gene: TRBV7-9
CDR3aa: CASSLREDEQFF; CDR3nt: TGTGCCAGCAGTTTACGGGAGGATGAGCAGTTCTTC; j_gene: TRBJ2-1; abundance: NA; d_gene: TRBD2; v_gene: TRBV27